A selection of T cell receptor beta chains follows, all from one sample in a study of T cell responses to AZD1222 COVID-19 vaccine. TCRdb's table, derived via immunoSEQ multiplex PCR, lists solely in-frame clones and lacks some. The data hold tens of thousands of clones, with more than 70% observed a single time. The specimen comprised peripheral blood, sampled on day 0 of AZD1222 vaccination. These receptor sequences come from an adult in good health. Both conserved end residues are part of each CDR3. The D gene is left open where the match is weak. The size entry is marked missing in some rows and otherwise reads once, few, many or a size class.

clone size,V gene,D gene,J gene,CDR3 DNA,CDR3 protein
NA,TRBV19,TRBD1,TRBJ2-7,TGTGCCAGCACCGGGACAGGACAATACGAGCAGTACTTC,CASTGTGQYEQYF
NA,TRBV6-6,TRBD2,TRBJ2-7,TGTGCCAGCAGTTTGGTAGCGGGGAACTATCTCGAGCAGTACTTC,CASSLVAGNYLEQYF
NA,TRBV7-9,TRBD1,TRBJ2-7,TGTGCCAGCAGCGGGCGGGGACAGGGCTACGAGCAGTACTTC,CASSGRGQGYEQYF
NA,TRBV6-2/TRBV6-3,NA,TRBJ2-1,TGTGCCAGCAGCCGTTTTGAGGGCTATGAGCAGTTCTTC,CASSRFEGYEQFF
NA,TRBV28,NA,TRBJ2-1,TGTGCCAAACCGTCGCCAGCCCTAGGTTCCTACAATGAGCAGTTCTTC,CAKPSPALGSYNEQFF
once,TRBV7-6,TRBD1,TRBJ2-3,TGTGCCAGCAGCTCATTCGGACAGGACACAGATACGCAGTATTTT,CASSSFGQDTDTQYF
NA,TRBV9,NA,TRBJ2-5,TGTGCCAGCAGCGTAGATAAACTAGGCCAAGAGACCCAGTACTTC,CASSVDKLGQETQYF
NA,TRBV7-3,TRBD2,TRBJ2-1,TGTGCCAGCAGCTTAATCGTAGCGGGAGACTACAATGAGCAGTTCTTC,CASSLIVAGDYNEQFF
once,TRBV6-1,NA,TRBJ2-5,TGTGCCAGCAGCGACGTCCTAGGGCCGAAAGAGACCCAGTACTTC,CASSDVLGPKETQYF
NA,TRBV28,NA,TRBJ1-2,TGTGCCAGCAGCCAGGGGAGTTTCGACTATGGCTACACCTTC,CASSQGSFDYGYTF
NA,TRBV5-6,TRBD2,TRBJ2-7,TGTGCCAGCAACCACCGGCGGGAGGGGGCTGCCTACGAGCAGTACTTC,CASNHRREGAAYEQYF
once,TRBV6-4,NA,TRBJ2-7,TGTGCCAGCATGGTAGACGCAGACTGTCCTATGAGGTCCTACGAGCAGTACTTC,CASMVDADCPMRSYEQYF
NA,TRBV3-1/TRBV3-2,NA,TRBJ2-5,TGTGCCAGCAGCCAAGTTGGCCAAAGCGAGACCCAGTACTTC,CASSQVGQSETQYF
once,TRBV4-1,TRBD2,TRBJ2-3,TGCGCCAGCAGCAAGGTTAGCGGGAGAACAGATACGCAGTATTTT,CASSKVSGRTDTQYF
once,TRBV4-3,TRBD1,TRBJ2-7,TGCGCCAGCAGCCAAGCTTCCGGGACAGGTCGAGAGCAGTACTTC,CASSQASGTGREQYF
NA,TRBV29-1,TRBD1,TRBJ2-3,TGCAGCGTCCAGGACAGGGGGAGCACAGATACGCAGTATTTT,CSVQDRGSTDTQYF
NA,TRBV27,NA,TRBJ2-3,TGTGCCAGCAGTATTCGGCGGGAAGCAGATACGCAGTATTTT,CASSIRREADTQYF
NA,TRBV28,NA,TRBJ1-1,TGTGCCAGCAGTGTGGGGAACACTGAAGCTTTCTTT,CASSVGNTEAFF
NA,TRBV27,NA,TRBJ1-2,TGTGCCAGCAGTTTAGCAGCAGATTATGGCTACACCTTC,CASSLAADYGYTF
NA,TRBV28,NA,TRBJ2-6,TGTGCCAGCAGTTTGGAGGGTAGTCTCTCTGGGGCCAACGTCCTGACTTTC,CASSLEGSLSGANVLTF
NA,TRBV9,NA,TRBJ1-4,TGTGCCAGCAGCGCAAGTAGACTAGATGATGAAAAACTGTTTTTT,CASSASRLDDEKLFF
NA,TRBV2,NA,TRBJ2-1,TGTGCCAGCAGTTCAATGGGGCTCGGTGGGGATGAGCAGTTCTTC,CASSSMGLGGDEQFF
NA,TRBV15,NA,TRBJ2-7,TGTGCCACCAGCAGCCACCGGGCCCCTGAACTCTACGAGCAGTACTTC,CATSSHRAPELYEQYF
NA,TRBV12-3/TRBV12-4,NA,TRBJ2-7,TGTGCCAGCGGATCCGGGCTGGGCTACGAGCAGTACTTC,CASGSGLGYEQYF
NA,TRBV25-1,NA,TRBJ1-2,TGTGCCAGCAGTAAGACAGAGAACTATGGCTACACCTTC,CASSKTENYGYTF
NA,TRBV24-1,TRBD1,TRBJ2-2,TGTGCCACCAGTGATCCGACAGGGGGAGACACCGGGGAGCTGTTTTTT,CATSDPTGGDTGELFF
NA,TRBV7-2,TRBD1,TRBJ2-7,TGTGCCAGCAGCTTAGGAAGGGGACAGCACTACGAGCAGTACTTC,CASSLGRGQHYEQYF
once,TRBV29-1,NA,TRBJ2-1,TGCAGCGTACCCAAGGGCTCAGCGGTCGGGAATGAGCAGTTCTTC,CSVPKGSAVGNEQFF
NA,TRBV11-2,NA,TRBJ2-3,TGTGCCAGCAGCTTAGTTTACACAGATACGCAGTATTTT,CASSLVYTDTQYF
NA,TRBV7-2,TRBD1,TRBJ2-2,TGTGCCAGCAGCTTCGGTGGGACAGGGCTTTTCGGGGAGCTGTTTTTT,CASSFGGTGLFGELFF
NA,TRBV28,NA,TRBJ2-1,TGTGCCAGCAGCTACGGGGTTCTAACGGTGGATGAGCAGTTCTTC,CASSYGVLTVDEQFF
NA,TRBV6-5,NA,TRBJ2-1,TGTGCCAGCAATCGGGGGAATGGGTTTGATGAGCAGTTCTTC,CASNRGNGFDEQFF
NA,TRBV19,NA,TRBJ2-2,TGTGCCAGTAGCAGAGCGGAAAGGGGGATCACCGGGGAGCTGTTTTTT,CASSRAERGITGELFF
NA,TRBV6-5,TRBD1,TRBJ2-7,TGTGCCAGCAGTTACGACGTCAGACAGGGTTCCTACGAGCAGTACTTC,CASSYDVRQGSYEQYF
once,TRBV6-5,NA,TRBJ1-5,TGTGCCAGCAGTTCGTGGGACAATCAGCCCCAGCATTTT,CASSSWDNQPQHF
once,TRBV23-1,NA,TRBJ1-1,TGCGCCAGCCGCAAAGGAAGGAGGGACACTGAAGCTTTCTTT,CASRKGRRDTEAFF
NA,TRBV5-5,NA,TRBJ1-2,TGTGCCAGCAGCCCTTGGCCGAGGGGTGGCTACACCTTC,CASSPWPRGGYTF
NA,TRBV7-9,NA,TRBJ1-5,TGTGCCAGCAGCTTTAGGGGACTTCAGCCCCAGCATTTT,CASSFRGLQPQHF
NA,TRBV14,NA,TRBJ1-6,TGTGCCAGCAGTCCCAGTGTGGGTTCACCCCTCCACTTT,CASSPSVGSPLHF
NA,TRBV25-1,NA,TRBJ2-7,TGTGCCAGCAGTGGCCCTGAACAGGGTTTGCGCGACGAGCAGTACTTC,CASSGPEQGLRDEQYF
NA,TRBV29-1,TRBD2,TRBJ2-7,TGCAGCGCCCTTAGCGGGAGGGTGAGGAACGAGCAGTACTTC,CSALSGRVRNEQYF
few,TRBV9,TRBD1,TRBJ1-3,TGTGCCAGCAGCGTAGAGGGGGCTCTTGGAAACACCATATATTTT,CASSVEGALGNTIYF
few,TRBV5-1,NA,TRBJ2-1,TGCGCCAGCAGCTTGGGCCCAGGGAGCTCCTACAATGAGCAGTTCTTC,CASSLGPGSSYNEQFF
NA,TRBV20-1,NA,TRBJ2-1,TGCAGTGTCATCCCCCCGACTGAGCAGTTCTTC,CSVIPPTEQFF
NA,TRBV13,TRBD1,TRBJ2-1,TGTGCCAGCAGCTCCCAGGGGGCCGGACGAGGTGAGCAGTTCTTC,CASSSQGAGRGEQFF
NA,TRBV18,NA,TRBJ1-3,TGTGCCAGCTCACCGCCAGATTACTCTGGAAACACCATATATTTT,CASSPPDYSGNTIYF
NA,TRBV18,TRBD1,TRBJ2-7,TGTGCCAGCTCAAAGGACTCAGGGACAGGGATTTCCTACGAGCAGTACTTC,CASSKDSGTGISYEQYF
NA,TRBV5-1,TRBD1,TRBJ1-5,TGCGCCAGCAGCGAGGGGACAGGGAGCAATCAGCCCCAGCATTTT,CASSEGTGSNQPQHF
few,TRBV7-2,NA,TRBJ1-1,TGTGCCAGCAGTAACAGGATAGGCACTGAAGCTTTCTTT,CASSNRIGTEAFF
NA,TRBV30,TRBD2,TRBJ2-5,TGTGCCTGGAGTAGCGGGGGTGATCTTCAGACCCAGTACTTC,CAWSSGGDLQTQYF
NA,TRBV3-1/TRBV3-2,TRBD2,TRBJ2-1,TGTGCCAGCAGCCAAGGTATTCGCGGGGGAGCATACAATGAGCAGTTCTTC,CASSQGIRGGAYNEQFF
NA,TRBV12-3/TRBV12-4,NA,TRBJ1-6,TGTGCCAGCAGTTTGAGCCGTTCACCCCTCCACTTT,CASSLSRSPLHF
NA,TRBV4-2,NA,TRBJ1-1,TGTGCCAGCAGCCAAGCCTTCGGAGAGAACACTGAAGCTTTCTTT,CASSQAFGENTEAFF
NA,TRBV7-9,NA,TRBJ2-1,TGTGCCAGCAGCTCCCCGTCCGGGGTCTCTACTGAGCAGTTCTTC,CASSSPSGVSTEQFF
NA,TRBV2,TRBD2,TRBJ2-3,TGTGCCAGCAGTGGGACTAGCGGGGGGGTTGCAGATACGCAGTATTTT,CASSGTSGGVADTQYF
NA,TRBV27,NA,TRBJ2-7,TGTGCCAGCAGTTTACCGGGGGGCAACGAGCAGTACTTC,CASSLPGGNEQYF
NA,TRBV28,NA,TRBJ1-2,TGTGCCAGCAACCCCCCAGGTTATGGCTACACCTTC,CASNPPGYGYTF